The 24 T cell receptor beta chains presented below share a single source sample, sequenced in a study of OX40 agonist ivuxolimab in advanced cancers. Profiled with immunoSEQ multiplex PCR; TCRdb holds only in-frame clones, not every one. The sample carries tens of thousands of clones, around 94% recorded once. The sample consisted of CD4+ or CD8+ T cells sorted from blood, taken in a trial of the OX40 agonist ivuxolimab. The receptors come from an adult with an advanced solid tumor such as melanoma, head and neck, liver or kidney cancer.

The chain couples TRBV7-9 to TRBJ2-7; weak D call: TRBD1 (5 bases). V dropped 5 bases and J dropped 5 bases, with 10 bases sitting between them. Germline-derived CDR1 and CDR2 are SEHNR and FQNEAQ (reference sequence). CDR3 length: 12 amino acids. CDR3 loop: CASSPGAHEQYF. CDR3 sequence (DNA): TGTGCCAGCAGCCCTGGGGCCCACGAGCAGTACTTC.

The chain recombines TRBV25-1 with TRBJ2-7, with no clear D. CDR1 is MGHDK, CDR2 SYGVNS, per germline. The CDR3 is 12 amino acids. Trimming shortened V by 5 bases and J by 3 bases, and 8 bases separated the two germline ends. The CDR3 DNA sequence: TGTGCCAGCAGTCTAAGAGTCTACGAGCAGTACTTC. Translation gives CASSLRVYEQYF.

Here the CDR3 reads CASSDWGQEETQYF. In nucleotides, the CDR3 is TGTGCCAGCAGTGATTGGGGACAGGAAGAGACCCAGTACTTC. This chain joins TRBV2 and TRBJ2-5, with 8 positions matching TRBD1. Looked up from germline, CDR1 is SNHLY and CDR2 is FYNNEI. The trim removed 3 bases at V and 3 bases at J, leaving 3 bases unmatched. The CDR3 is made up of 14 amino acids.

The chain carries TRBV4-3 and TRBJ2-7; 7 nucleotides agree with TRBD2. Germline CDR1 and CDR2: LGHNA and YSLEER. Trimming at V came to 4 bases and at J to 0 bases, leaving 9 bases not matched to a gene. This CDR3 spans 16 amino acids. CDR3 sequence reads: CASSPHQAGDSYEQYF. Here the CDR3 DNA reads TGCGCCAGCAGCCCACATCAGGCGGGGGACTCCTACGAGCAGTACTTC.

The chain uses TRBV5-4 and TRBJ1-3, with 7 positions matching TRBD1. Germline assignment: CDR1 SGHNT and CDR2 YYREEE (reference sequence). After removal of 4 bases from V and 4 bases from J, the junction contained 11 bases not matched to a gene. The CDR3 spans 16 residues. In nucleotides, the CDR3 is TGTGCCAGCAGCCCGACAGGGATGGGGAGCGGAAACACCATATATTTT. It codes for CASSPTGMGSGNTIYF.

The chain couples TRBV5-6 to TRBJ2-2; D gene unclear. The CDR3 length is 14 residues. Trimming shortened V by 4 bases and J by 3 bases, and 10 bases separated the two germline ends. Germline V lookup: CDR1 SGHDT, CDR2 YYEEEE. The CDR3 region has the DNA TGTGCCAGCAGCCTCCTATCGTACACCGGGGAGCTGTTTTTT. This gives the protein CASSLLSYTGELFF. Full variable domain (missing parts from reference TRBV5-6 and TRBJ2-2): DAGVTQSPTHLIKTRGQQVTLRCSPKSGHDTVSWYQQALGQGPQFIFQYYEEEERQRGNFPDRFSGHQFPNYSSELNVNALLLGDSALYLCASSLLSYTGELFFGEGSRLTVL.

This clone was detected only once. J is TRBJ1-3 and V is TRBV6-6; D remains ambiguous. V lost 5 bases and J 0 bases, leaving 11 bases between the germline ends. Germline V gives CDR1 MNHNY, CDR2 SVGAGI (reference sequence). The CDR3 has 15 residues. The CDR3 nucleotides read TGTGCCAGCAGTAGAACAGCAGACTCTGGAAACACCATATATTTT. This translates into CASSRTADSGNTIYF.

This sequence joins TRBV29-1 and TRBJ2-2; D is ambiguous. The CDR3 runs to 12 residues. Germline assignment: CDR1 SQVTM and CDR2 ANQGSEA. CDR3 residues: CSAFMGAGELFF. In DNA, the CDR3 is TGCAGTGCCTTCATGGGTGCCGGGGAGCTGTTTTTT.

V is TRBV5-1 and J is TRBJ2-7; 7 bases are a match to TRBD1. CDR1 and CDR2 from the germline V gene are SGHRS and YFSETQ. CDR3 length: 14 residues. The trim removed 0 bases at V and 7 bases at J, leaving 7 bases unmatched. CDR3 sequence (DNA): TGCGCCAGCAGCTTGGTAGACAGGGTGGAAGAGCAGTACTTC. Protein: CASSLVDRVEEQYF.

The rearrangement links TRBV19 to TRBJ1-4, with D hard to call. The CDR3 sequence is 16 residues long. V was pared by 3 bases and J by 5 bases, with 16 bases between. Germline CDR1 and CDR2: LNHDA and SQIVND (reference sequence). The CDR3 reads CASSIRAEVMNEKLFF. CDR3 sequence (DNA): TGTGCCAGTAGTATTCGGGCGGAGGTCATGAATGAAAAACTGTTTTTT.

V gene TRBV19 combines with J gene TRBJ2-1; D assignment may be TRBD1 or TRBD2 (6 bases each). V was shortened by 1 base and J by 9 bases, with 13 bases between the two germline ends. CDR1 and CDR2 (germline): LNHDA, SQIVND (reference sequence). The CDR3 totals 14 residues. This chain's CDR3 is CASSIVRGDGEQFF. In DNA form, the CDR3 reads TGTGCCAGTAGTATAGTGAGGGGGGACGGTGAGCAGTTCTTC. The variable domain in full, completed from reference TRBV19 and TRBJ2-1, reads DGGITQSPKYLFRKEGQNVTLSCEQNLNHDAMYWYRQDPGQGLRLIYYSQIVNDFQKGDIAEGYSVSREKKESFPLTVTSAQKNPTAFYLCASSIVRGDGEQFFGPGTRLTVL.

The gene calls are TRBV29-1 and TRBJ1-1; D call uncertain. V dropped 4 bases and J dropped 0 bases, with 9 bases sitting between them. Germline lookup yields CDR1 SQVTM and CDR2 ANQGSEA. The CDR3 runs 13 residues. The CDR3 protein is CSVVMPVNTEAFF. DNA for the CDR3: TGCAGCGTTGTAATGCCGGTGAACACTGAAGCTTTCTTT.

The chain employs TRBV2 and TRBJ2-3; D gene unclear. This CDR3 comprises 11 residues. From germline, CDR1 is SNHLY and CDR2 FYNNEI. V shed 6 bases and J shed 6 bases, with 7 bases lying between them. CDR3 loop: CASSPGDTQYF. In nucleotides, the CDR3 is TGTGCCAGCAGCCCCGGGGATACGCAGTATTTT.

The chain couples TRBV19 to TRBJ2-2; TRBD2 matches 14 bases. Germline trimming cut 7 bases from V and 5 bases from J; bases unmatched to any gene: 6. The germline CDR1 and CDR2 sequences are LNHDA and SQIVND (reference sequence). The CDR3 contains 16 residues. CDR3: CASNPGLAGGTGELFF. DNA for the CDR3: TGTGCCAGTAATCCCGGACTAGCGGGAGGTACCGGGGAGCTGTTTTTT.

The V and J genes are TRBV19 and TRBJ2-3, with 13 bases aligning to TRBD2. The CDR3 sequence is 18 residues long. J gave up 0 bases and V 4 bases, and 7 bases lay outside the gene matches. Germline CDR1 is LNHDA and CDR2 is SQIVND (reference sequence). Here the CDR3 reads CASSTGTSGDSSTDTQYF. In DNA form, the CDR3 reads TGTGCCAGTAGTACTGGGACTAGCGGGGACTCTAGCACAGATACGCAGTATTTT.

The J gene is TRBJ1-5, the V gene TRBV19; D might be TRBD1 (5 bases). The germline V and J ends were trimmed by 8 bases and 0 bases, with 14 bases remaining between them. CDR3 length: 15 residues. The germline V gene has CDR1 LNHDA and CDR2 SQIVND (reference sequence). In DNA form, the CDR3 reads TGTGCCAGTGTTAGGACACCTCATAGCAATCAGCCCCAGCATTTT. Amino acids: CASVRTPHSNQPQHF.

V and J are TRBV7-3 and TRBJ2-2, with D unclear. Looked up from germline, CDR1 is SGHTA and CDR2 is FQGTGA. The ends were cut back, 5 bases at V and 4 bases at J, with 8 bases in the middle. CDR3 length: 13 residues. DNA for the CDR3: TGTGCCAGCAGCCCAACTTTCACCGGGGAGCTGTTTTTT. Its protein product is CASSPTFTGELFF.

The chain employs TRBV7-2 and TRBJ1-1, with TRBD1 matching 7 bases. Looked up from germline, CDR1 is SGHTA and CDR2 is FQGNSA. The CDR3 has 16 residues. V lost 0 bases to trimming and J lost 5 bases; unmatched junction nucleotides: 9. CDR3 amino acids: CASSLARRGPGTEAFF. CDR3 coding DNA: TGTGCCAGCAGCTTAGCGCGAAGGGGGCCGGGGACTGAAGCTTTCTTT.

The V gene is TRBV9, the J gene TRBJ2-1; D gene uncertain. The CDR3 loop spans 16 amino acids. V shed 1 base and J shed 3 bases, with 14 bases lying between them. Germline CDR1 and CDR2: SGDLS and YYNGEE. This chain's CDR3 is CASSVRTQSFYNEQFF. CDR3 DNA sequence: TGTGCCAGCAGCGTACGCACTCAATCGTTCTACAATGAGCAGTTCTTC.

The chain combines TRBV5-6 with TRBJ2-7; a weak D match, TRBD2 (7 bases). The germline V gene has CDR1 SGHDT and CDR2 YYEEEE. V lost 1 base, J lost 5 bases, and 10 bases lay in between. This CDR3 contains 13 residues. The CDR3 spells CASSLWGGDEQYF. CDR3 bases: TGTGCCAGCAGCTTGTGGGGGGGCGACGAGCAGTACTTC. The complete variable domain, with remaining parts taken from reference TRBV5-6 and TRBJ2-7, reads DAGVTQSPTHLIKTRGQQVTLRCSPKSGHDTVSWYQQALGQGPQFIFQYYEEEERQRGNFPDRFSGHQFPNYSSELNVNALLLGDSALYLCASSLWGGDEQYFGPGTRLTVT.

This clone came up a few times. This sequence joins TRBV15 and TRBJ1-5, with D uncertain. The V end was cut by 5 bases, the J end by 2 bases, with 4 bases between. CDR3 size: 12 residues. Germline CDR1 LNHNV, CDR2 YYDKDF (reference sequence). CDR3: CATSEGNQPQHF. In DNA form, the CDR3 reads TGTGCCACCAGCGAGGGCAATCAGCCCCAGCATTTT.

The CDR3 DNA is TGTGCCAGCAGTTTATCAGGGACCCCCTACGAGCAGTACTTC. Protein sequence: CASSLSGTPYEQYF. The gene calls are TRBV27 and TRBJ2-7; the D gene could be TRBD1 or TRBD2 (5 bases each). Trimming took off 0 bases at V and 2 bases at J, with 8 bases between the two ends. CDR1 and CDR2 from the germline V gene are MNHEY and SMNVEV (reference sequence). The CDR3 is 14 residues long.

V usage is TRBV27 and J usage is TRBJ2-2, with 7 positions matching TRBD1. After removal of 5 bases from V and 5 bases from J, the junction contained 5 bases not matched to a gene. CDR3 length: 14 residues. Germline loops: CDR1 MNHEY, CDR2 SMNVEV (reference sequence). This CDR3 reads CASSTGQRTGELFF. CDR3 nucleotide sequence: TGTGCCAGCAGTACGGGACAGCGAACCGGGGAGCTGTTTTTT.

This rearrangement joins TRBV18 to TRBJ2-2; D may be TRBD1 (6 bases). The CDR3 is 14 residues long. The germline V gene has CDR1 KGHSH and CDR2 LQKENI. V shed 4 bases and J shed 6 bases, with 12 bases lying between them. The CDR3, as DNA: TGTGCCAGCTCACTTCAGGGGAAGGCCGGGGAGCTGTTTTTT. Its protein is CASSLQGKAGELFF.